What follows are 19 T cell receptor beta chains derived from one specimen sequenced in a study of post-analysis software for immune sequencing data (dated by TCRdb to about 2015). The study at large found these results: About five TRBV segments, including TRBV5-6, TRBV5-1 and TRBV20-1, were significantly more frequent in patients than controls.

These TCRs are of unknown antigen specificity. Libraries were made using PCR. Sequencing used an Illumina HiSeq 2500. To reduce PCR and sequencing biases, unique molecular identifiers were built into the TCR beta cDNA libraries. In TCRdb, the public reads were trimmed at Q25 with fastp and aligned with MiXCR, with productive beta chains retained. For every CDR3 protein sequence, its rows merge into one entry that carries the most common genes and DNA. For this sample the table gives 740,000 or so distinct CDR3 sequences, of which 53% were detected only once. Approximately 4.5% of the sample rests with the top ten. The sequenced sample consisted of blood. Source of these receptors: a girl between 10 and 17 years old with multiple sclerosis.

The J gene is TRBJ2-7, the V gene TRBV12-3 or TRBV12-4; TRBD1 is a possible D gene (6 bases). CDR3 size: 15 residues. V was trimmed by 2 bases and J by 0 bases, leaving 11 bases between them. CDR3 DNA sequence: TGTGCCAGCAGTTTATATTGGGACAACTCCTACGAGCAGTACTTC. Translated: CASSLYWDNSYEQYF.

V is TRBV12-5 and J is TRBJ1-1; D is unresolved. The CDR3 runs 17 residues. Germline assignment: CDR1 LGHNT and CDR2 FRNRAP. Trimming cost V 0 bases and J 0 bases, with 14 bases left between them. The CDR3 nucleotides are TGTGCTAGTGGTTTGGTTCCGAGGGCAGGCTTGAACACTGAAGCTTTCTTT. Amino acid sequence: CASGLVPRAGLNTEAFF.

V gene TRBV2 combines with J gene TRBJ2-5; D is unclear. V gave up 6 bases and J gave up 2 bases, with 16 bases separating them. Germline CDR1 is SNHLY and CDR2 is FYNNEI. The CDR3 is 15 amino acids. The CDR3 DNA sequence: TGTGCCAGCAGGAGCCCAATTAGGGTTCAAGAGACCCAGTACTTC. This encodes CASRSPIRVQETQYF.

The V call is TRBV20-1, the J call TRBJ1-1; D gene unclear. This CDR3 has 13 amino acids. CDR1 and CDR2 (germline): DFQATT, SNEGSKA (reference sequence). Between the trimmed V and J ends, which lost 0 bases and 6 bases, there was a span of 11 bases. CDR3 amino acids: CSARERGRAEAFF. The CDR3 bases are TGCAGTGCTAGAGAGCGGGGTAGGGCTGAAGCTTTCTTT.

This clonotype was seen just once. The CDR3 is CASSVDGIAGPLDTQYF. CDR3 bases: TGTGCCAGCAGCGTCGACGGAATAGCGGGCCCACTGGATACGCAGTATTTT. The chain uses TRBV9 and TRBJ2-3, with 7 nucleotides matching TRBD2. Germline CDR1 and CDR2: SGDLS and YYNGEE. The CDR3 has 17 residues. Germline trimming cut 2 bases from V and 6 bases from J; bases unmatched to any gene: 15.

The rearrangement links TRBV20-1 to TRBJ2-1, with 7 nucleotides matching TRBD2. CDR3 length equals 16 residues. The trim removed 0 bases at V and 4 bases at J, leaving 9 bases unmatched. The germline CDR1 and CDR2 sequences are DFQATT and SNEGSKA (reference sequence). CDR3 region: CSAREPSGIPYNEQFF. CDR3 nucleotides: TGCAGTGCTAGAGAGCCTAGCGGTATTCCTTACAATGAGCAGTTCTTC.

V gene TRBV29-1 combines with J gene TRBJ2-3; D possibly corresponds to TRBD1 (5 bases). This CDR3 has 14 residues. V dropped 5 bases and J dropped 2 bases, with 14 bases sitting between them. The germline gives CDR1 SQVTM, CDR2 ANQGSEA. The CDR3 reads CSVRQFPYTDTQYF. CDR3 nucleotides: TGCAGCGTTAGACAGTTCCCCTACACAGATACGCAGTATTTT.

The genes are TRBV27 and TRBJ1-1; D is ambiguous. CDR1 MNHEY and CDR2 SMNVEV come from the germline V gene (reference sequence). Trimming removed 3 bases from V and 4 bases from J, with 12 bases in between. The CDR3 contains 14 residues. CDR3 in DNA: TGTGCCAGCAGTTTGATAGGTGACGGCACTGAAGCTTTCTTT. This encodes CASSLIGDGTEAFF.

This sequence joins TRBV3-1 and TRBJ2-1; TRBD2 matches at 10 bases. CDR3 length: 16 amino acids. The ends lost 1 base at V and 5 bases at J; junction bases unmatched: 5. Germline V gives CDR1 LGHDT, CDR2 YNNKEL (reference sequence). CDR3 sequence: CASSQVLTSGDNEQFF. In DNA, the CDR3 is TGTGCCAGCAGCCAAGTTCTTACTAGCGGGGACAATGAGCAGTTCTTC.

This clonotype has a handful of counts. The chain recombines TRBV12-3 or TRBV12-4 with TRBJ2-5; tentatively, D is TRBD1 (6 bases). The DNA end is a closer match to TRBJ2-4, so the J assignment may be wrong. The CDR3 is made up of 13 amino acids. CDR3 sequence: CASSLTGRNIQYF. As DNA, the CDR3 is TGTGCCAGCAGTCTTACAGGGAGAAACATTCAGTACTTC.

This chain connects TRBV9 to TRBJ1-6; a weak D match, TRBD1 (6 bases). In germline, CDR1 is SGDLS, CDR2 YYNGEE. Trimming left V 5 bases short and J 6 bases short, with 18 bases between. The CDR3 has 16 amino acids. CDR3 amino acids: CASSLRGGDRNSPLHF. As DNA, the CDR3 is TGTGCCAGCAGTCTCCGTGGGGGCGACCGTAATTCACCCCTCCACTTT.

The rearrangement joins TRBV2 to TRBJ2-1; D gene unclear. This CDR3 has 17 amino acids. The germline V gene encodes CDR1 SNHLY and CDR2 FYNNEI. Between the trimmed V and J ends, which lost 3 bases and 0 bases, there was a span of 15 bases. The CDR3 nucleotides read TGTGCCAGCAGTGACCGCCTTACTTCAAGCTCCTACAATGAGCAGTTCTTC. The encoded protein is CASSDRLTSSSYNEQFF.

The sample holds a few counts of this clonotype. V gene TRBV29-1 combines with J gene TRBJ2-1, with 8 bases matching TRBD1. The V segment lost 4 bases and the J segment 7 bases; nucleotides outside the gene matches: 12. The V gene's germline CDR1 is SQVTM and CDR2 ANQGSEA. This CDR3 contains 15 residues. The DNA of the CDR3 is TGCAGCGTTGGCCCGGAAGGACAGGGAAGTAATGAGCAGTTCTTC. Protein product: CSVGPEGQGSNEQFF.

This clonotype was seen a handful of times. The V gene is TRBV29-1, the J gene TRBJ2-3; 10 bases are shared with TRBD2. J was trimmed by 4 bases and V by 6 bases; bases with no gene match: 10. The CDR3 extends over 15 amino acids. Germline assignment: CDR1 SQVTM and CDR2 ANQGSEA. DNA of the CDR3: TGCAGCGTAGCAGCTAGCGGGAGAGTGGCAGATACGCAGTATTTT. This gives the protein CSVAASGRVADTQYF.

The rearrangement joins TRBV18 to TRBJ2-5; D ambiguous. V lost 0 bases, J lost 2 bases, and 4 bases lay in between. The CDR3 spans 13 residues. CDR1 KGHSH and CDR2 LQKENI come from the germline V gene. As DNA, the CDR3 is TGTGCCAGCTCACCACCAGCACAAGAGACCCAGTACTTC. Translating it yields CASSPPAQETQYF.

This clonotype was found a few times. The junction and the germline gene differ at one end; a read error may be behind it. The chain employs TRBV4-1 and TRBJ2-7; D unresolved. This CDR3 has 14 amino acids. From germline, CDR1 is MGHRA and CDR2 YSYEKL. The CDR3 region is CASSQGGRAYEQYF. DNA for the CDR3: TGTGCCAGCAGCCAAGGTGGCAGAGCCTACGAGCAGTACTTC.

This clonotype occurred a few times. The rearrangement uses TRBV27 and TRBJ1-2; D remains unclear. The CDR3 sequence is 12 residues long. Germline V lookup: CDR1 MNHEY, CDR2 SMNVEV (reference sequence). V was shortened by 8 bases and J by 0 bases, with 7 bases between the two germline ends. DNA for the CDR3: TGTGCCAGCGGCAGCGCTAACTATGGCTACACCTTC. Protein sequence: CASGSANYGYTF.

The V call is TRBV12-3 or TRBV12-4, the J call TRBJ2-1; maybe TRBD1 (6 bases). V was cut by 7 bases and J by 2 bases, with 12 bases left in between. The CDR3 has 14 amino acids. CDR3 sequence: CASTPRGTYNEQFF. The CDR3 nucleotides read TGTGCCAGCACCCCCAGGGGCACCTACAATGAGCAGTTCTTC.

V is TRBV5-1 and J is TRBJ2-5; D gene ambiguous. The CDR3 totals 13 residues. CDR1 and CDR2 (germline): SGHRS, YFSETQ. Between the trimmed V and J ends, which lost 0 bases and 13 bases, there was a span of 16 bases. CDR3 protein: CASSLDPGGERYF. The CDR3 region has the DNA TGCGCCAGCAGCTTGGACCCGGGCGGCGAGCGGTACTTC.